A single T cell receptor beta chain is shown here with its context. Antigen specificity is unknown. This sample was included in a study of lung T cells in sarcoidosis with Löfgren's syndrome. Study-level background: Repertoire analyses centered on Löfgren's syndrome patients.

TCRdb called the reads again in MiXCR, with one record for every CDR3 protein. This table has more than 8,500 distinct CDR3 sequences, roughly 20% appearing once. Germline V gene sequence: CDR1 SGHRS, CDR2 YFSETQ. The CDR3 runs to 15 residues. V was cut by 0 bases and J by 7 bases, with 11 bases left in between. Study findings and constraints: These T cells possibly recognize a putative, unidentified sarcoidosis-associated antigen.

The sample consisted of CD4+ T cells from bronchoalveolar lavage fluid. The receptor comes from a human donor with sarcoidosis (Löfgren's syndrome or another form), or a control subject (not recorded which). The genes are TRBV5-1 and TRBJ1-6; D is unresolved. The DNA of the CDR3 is TGCGCCAGCAGCTTGGCCGGGGAGAGAAATTCACCCCTCCACTTT. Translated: CASSLAGERNSPLHF.